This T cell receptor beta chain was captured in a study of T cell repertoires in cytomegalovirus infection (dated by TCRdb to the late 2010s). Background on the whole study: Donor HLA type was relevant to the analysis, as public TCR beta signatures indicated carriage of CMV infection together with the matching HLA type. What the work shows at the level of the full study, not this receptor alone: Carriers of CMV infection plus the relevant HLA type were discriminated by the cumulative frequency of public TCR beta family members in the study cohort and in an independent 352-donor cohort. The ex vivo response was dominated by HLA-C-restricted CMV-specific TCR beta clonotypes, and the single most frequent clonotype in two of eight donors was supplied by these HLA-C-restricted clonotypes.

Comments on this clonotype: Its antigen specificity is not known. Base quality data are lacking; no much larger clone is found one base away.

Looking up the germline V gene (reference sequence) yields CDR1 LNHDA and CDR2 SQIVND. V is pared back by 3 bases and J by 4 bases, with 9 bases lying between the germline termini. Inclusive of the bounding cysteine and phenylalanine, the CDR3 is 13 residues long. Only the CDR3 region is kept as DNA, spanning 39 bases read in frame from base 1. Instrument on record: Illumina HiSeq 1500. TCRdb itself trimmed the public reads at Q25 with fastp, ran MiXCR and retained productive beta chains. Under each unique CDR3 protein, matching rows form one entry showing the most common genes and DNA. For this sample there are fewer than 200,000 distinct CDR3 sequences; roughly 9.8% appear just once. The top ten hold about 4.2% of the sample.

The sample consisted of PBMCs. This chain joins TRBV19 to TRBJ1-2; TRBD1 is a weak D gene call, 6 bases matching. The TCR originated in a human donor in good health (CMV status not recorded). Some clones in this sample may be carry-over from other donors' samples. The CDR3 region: CASSMRGPYGYTF. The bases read TGTGCCAGTAGTATGCGGGGGCCCTATGGCTACACCTTC.